This T cell receptor (beta chain) came from a study of technical replicates of blood from several donors. This table comes from immunoSEQ multiplex PCR, and its TCRdb copy is limited to in-frame clones, with some not included. The sample carries around 83,000 clones, 90% to 95% recorded once. The CDR3 spans 15 residues. Trimming shortened V by 8 bases and J by 6 bases, and 20 bases separated the two germline ends. Germline V gene data show CDR1 as MNHEY and CDR2 as SVGAGI. This rearrangement joins TRBV6-5 to TRBJ1-5, with D tentatively TRBD1 (5 bases). The clonotype originates from a human donor in good health. The specimen was T cells isolated from PBMCs. The CDR3 protein is CASRGKGARIQPQHF. Here the CDR3 DNA reads TGTGCCAGCCGGGGGAAAGGGGCGCGTATTCAGCCCCAGCATTTT.